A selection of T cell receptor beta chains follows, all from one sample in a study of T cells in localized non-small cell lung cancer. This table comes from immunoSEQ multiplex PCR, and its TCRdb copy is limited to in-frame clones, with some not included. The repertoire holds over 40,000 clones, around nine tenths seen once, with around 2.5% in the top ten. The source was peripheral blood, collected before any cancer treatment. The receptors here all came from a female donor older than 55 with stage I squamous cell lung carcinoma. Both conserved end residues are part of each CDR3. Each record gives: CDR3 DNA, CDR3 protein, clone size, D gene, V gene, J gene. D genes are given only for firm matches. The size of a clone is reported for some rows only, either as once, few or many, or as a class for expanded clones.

cdr3_nt: TGTGCCAGCAGCTCGACTGGGACCCAGTACTTC
cdr3_aa: CASSSTGTQYF
clone_size: once
d_call: .
v_call: TRBV13
j_call: TRBJ2-5

cdr3_nt: TGTGCCAGCAGCTTAAGGGAGGCGGGGACCGGGGAGCTGTTTTTT
cdr3_aa: CASSLREAGTGELFF
clone_size: medium-sized
d_call: .
v_call: TRBV7-3
j_call: TRBJ2-2

cdr3_nt: TGTGCCAGCTCACCCCTCTCGACAGGGTTGGGTGAAAAACTGTTTTTT
cdr3_aa: CASSPLSTGLGEKLFF
clone_size: .
d_call: TRBD1
v_call: TRBV18
j_call: TRBJ1-4

cdr3_nt: TGTGCCAGCAGTTACGGGACTAGCGGAACCTACGAGCAGTACTTC
cdr3_aa: CASSYGTSGTYEQYF
clone_size: .
d_call: TRBD2
v_call: TRBV6-5
j_call: TRBJ2-7

cdr3_nt: TGCGCCAGCAGCCAAGAGATTTTGACTAGCGGTGCCTACGAGCAGTACTTC
cdr3_aa: CASSQEILTSGAYEQYF
clone_size: .
d_call: TRBD2
v_call: TRBV4-3
j_call: TRBJ2-7

cdr3_nt: TGTGCCAGCAAAGGGGAGACAGGAGTTAGCAATCAGCCCCAGCATTTT
cdr3_aa: CASKGETGVSNQPQHF
clone_size: .
d_call: .
v_call: TRBV2
j_call: TRBJ1-5

cdr3_nt: TGTGCCAGCAGCCCAGGACACTACACAGATACGCAGTATTTT
cdr3_aa: CASSPGHYTDTQYF
clone_size: .
d_call: .
v_call: TRBV7-2
j_call: TRBJ2-3

cdr3_nt: TGCGCCAGCAGCACGGGACAAAACCAGCCTGAAGCTTTCTTT
cdr3_aa: CASSTGQNQPEAFF
clone_size: .
d_call: .
v_call: TRBV4-1
j_call: TRBJ1-1

cdr3_nt: TGCGCCAGCAGCAACCCTGGAGGAGCTACGCAGTATTTT
cdr3_aa: CASSNPGGATQYF
clone_size: .
d_call: .
v_call: TRBV5-1
j_call: TRBJ2-3

cdr3_nt: TGTGCCAGCGTCCCCGGGACAGACCACTACGAGCAGTACTTC
cdr3_aa: CASVPGTDHYEQYF
clone_size: .
d_call: TRBD1
v_call: TRBV11-2
j_call: TRBJ2-7

cdr3_nt: TGTGCCAGTAGTTCCGGGACAGGGTCGCTTGGCTACACCTTC
cdr3_aa: CASSSGTGSLGYTF
clone_size: .
d_call: TRBD1
v_call: TRBV19
j_call: TRBJ1-2

cdr3_nt: TGTGCCAGCAGCTTTTTTCTAGCGTCCACAGATACGCAGTATTTT
cdr3_aa: CASSFFLASTDTQYF
clone_size: .
d_call: .
v_call: TRBV5-6
j_call: TRBJ2-3

cdr3_nt: TGTGCCAGCAGTGTCGTTTGGGACACCTCTGGAAACACCATATATTTT
cdr3_aa: CASSVVWDTSGNTIYF
clone_size: .
d_call: .
v_call: TRBV6-1
j_call: TRBJ1-3

cdr3_nt: TGTGCCAGCAGCTTAAAGGGTAGCGGGAGTACAGATACGCAGTATTTT
cdr3_aa: CASSLKGSGSTDTQYF
clone_size: once
d_call: TRBD2
v_call: TRBV7-3
j_call: TRBJ2-3

cdr3_nt: TGTGCCAGTACCCTACAGGGAGCAACTAATGAAAAACTGTTTTTT
cdr3_aa: CASTLQGATNEKLFF
clone_size: once
d_call: .
v_call: TRBV19
j_call: TRBJ1-4